This TCR beta chain was recorded in a study of cytomegalovirus exposure and HLA in healthy donors (dated by TCRdb to 2016 to 2017). Study-level background: According to a later analysis, the 120 validation repertoires were produced on the same platform as the roughly 600 repertoires of the first cohort. The study was designed to test whether signatures of past pathogen exposure could be identified by cataloging public T cell receptors. A separate validation cohort of more than 100 different subjects was used in addition to the 666-subject first cohort. The study combined high-throughput TCR immunosequencing, statistical association of individual TCRs with disease status, and machine learning to predict cytomegalovirus infection status. General conclusions and limits of the study: The study listed over 150 TCR beta chains as associated with cytomegalovirus. The authors suggested that the approach could potentially be generalized to other disease states and immunological phenotypes. Cytomegalovirus status was reported to be diagnosed by the classifier with high specificity and sensitivity in both the original and validation cohorts. While some public TCRs were present in many individuals, most TCR sequences turned up only very rarely across donors. In vitro tests confirmed that a few of the cytomegalovirus-associated TCR beta chains recognize cytomegalovirus antigens. In a later analysis, TCRs clustered in the first cohort were found to also tend to co-occur in the 120 or so validation repertoires, with approximately 95% of cluster scores above 0. A later analysis had no HLA typing for the validation cohort, so co-occurrence there was scored across all 110 or so repertoires.

Libraries were built with the immunoSEQ multiplex PCR assay. In the source study's methods: A statistical classification framework was built for diagnosing cytomegalovirus status from the catalog of TCR beta chain sequences. The clones in this table, taken by TCRdb from immuneACCESS, are in-frame only. Not every clone is retained; where verified, under half of the shortfall comes from an unresolved V gene, and the cause of the rest is unknown. Clonal size and the V and J genes are those of that table, whereas D and trimming came from the DNA. Here the sample has 150,000 to 200,000 clones; about 90% occur a single time. The ten largest account for approximately 2.9% of the sample. The donors were included in the validation cohort of some 120 subjects, a group kept apart from the roughly 670-subject first cohort. A note on this clone: No antigen is known for it. There are no base qualities to consult, and no much larger clone falls within one base.

This clonotype originated in a woman aged 18-35 years in good health and CMV-seropositive. Source material: PBMCs.

The CDR3 region reads CASSEELGNTIYF. The nucleotide sequence is TGTGCCAGCAGCGAAGAACTTGGAAACACCATATATTTT. Here the chain combines TRBV9 and TRBJ1-3; too little of a D gene remains to name it. The CDR3 covers 13 residues, taking in both the cysteine and the phenylalanine. Left in the record is the CDR3 DNA by itself, 39 bases read in frame from the first base. The germline V gene provides CDR1 SGDLS and CDR2 YYNGEE. The junction shows trimming of 3 bases on V and 3 bases on J, plus 7 bases between the germline ends. Reference TRBV9 and TRBJ1-3 proteins supply the regions before and after the CDR3; the full variable domain is: DSGVTQTPKHLITATGQRVTLRCSPRSGDLSVYWYQQSLDQGLQFLIQYYNGEERAKGNILERFSAQQFPDLHSELNLSSLELGDSALYFCASSEELGNTIYFGEGSWLTVV.